The entry that follows covers one T cell receptor (beta chain) sequence. The antigen remains undetermined. The sample comes from a study of T cell repertoires in cytomegalovirus infection. Overall study context: The authors relied on CMV epitopes, both recently identified HLA-C-restricted and well-studied HLA-B-restricted. It was the public TCR beta signatures that indicated both CMV infection and matching HLA type.

Via MiXCR, TCRdb re-called the reads, giving one row per CDR3 protein. The data hold some 940,000 distinct CDR3 sequences, with around 32% observed a single time. Germline V lookup: CDR1 DFQATT, CDR2 SNEGSKA (reference sequence). The ends were cut back, 0 bases at V and 6 bases at J, with 17 bases in the middle. The CDR3 is 15 amino acids. The clonotype was recovered from a human donor in good health (CMV status not recorded). Some clones in this sample may be carry-over from other donors' samples. Specimen: cultured CD8+ T cells from PBMCs, collected from culture after CMV antigen stimulation. The V call is TRBV20-1, the J call TRBJ1-1; unclear D gene. CDR3 nucleotides: TGCAGTGCTAGAGAATTCCAGGCTTTCCGGCCTGAAGCTTTCTTT. This encodes CSAREFQAFRPEAFF.